Listed below are T cell receptor beta chains from one sample, sequenced in a study of PD-L1 blockade in urothelial cancer. Some clones are missing from TCRdb's copy, which holds only in-frame ones; the method was immunoSEQ multiplex PCR. Here the sample spans approximately 100,000 clones, approximately 86% being singletons. The source material was PBMCs, sampled around atezolizumab (anti-PD-L1) treatment. These receptors were obtained from a man aged 45 to 65 with urothelial cancer. Both conserved end residues are part of each CDR3. D genes are given only for firm matches. Clone size is shown for a subset of rows, as once, few, many or a class of expanded clone.

v_call	d_call	clone_size	j_call	cdr3_nt	cdr3_aa
TRBV28	NA	NA	TRBJ1-2	TGTGCCAGCAGCCTCGACAGAGGCTACACCTTC	CASSLDRGYTF
TRBV7-8	NA	NA	TRBJ2-1	TGTGCCAGCAGCTTAGCGGGGACTGAGCTAGCCTTCTCCTACAATGAGCAGTTCTTC	CASSLAGTELAFSYNEQFF
TRBV19	NA	NA	TRBJ2-3	TGTGCCAGTAGTATAGGCGTCCAGACTAGCACAGATACGCAGTATTTT	CASSIGVQTSTDTQYF
TRBV6-1	TRBD1	NA	TRBJ1-6	TGTGCCAGCAGTGATAGGGGTTACACAGGGGCCCTCCACTTT	CASSDRGYTGALHF
TRBV2	NA	NA	TRBJ1-1	TGTGCCAGCAGTGAGGGTTACAGGTCCAAGGAAGCTTTCTTT	CASSEGYRSKEAFF
TRBV7-3	TRBD2	NA	TRBJ2-3	TGTGCCAGCAGCACCCAAAGGACTAGCGGGGGCACAGATACGCAGTATTTT	CASSTQRTSGGTDTQYF
TRBV6-6	TRBD2	once	TRBJ2-1	TGTGCCAGCAGTTCTCGACTAGCGGGAGGGAACAATGAGCAGTTCTTC	CASSSRLAGGNNEQFF
TRBV6-5	NA	NA	TRBJ1-2	TGTGCCAGCAGTTACTCGAGACAGAACTATGGCTACACCTTC	CASSYSRQNYGYTF
TRBV18	NA	NA	TRBJ2-7	TGTGCCAGCTCCCAACGGACTGACGAGCAGTACTTC	CASSQRTDEQYF
TRBV7-9	NA	NA	TRBJ2-6	TGTGCCAGCAGTATACCTAGGGGCTATGGGGCCAACGTCCTGACTTTC	CASSIPRGYGANVLTF
TRBV5-1	NA	NA	TRBJ2-2	TGCGCCAGCAGTTCCACCGCGGGGCGGGCCGGGGAGCTGTTTTTT	CASSSTAGRAGELFF
TRBV28	TRBD1	few	TRBJ1-2	TGTGCCAGCAGTACAGGGGCCTATGGCTACACCTTC	CASSTGAYGYTF
TRBV6-5	TRBD2	NA	TRBJ2-1	TGTGCCAGCCGACTAAGCGGGAGAGCCTACAATGAGCAGTTCTTC	CASRLSGRAYNEQFF
TRBV29-1	TRBD1	NA	TRBJ1-1	TGCAGCGGGAGGACAGGCGGCATGAACACTGAAGCTTTCTTT	CSGRTGGMNTEAFF
TRBV11-3	TRBD2	NA	TRBJ2-3	TGTGCCAGCAGTCTAAATAGCGGGAGCACAGATACGCAGTATTTT	CASSLNSGSTDTQYF
TRBV6-1	NA	NA	TRBJ1-5	TGTGCCAGCAGTGAAGGGTTCGGGGGTCAGCCCCAGCATTTT	CASSEGFGGQPQHF
TRBV28	NA	NA	TRBJ1-2	TGTGCCAGCAGCAAGAGGCCAGTAAACTATGGCTACACCTTC	CASSKRPVNYGYTF
TRBV5-4	NA	once	TRBJ2-5	TGTGCCAGCAGCTCTCGGGAGACCCAGTACTTC	CASSSRETQYF
TRBV19	NA	NA	TRBJ2-2	TGTGCCAGTAGTTCGACTAGCACCGGGGAGCTGTTTTTT	CASSSTSTGELFF
TRBV15	TRBD1	NA	TRBJ1-6	TGTGCCACCAGCAAACTGACAGGGGTCCTTAATTCACCCCTCCACTTT	CATSKLTGVLNSPLHF
TRBV29-1	NA	NA	TRBJ1-1	TGCAGCGTCCACAGCCATTCAAACACTGAAGCTTTCTTT	CSVHSHSNTEAFF
TRBV6-1	NA	NA	TRBJ1-1	TGTGCCAGCAGTGAAGTATCGAGGGATGAAGCTTTCTTT	CASSEVSRDEAFF
TRBV2	NA	once	TRBJ2-7	TGTGCCAGCAGTGAAAGAGGAGTTTACTACGAGCAGTACTTC	CASSERGVYYEQYF
TRBV28	TRBD2	NA	TRBJ2-7	TGTGCCAGCAGCGGGACTAGCGGACGGGGGCCCTACGAGCAGTACTTC	CASSGTSGRGPYEQYF
TRBV7-6	TRBD2	NA	TRBJ2-3	TGTGCCAGCAGCATGGGACTAGCGGGAGAGTCGCAGTATTTT	CASSMGLAGESQYF
TRBV5-1	NA	NA	TRBJ2-6	TGCGCCAGCAGTGAGGCCGGAGGCTCTGGGGCCAACGTCCTGACTTTC	CASSEAGGSGANVLTF
TRBV28	NA	once	TRBJ1-4	TGTGCCAGCTGGGGGGGGGTAACTAATGAAAAACTGTTTTTT	CASWGGVTNEKLFF
TRBV2	NA	NA	TRBJ2-7	TGTGCCAGCAGTGTGAGTGGAGGATCCGAGCAGTACTTC	CASSVSGGSEQYF
TRBV15	NA	NA	TRBJ2-3	TGTGCCACCAGCAGGCGGAGGGAGCCCGGCACAGATACGCAGTATTTT	CATSRRREPGTDTQYF
TRBV10-2	NA	NA	TRBJ2-1	TGCGCCACCTTCCCCCAGGGGTCGAACTCCTACAATGAGCAGTTCTTC	CATFPQGSNSYNEQFF
TRBV9	NA	NA	TRBJ2-7	TGTGCCAGCAGCGTCTCCCCGAGAGCGAGCGAGGAGCAGTACTTC	CASSVSPRASEEQYF
TRBV5-4	TRBD1	NA	TRBJ2-2	TGTGCCAGCAGCGTGGGACAGCAGATTAACACCGGGGAGCTGTTTTTT	CASSVGQQINTGELFF
TRBV11-2	TRBD1	NA	TRBJ2-2	TGTGCCAGCAGCACTGACAGGGACACGGGGGAGCTGTTTTTT	CASSTDRDTGELFF
TRBV7-2	NA	NA	TRBJ1-2	TGTGCCAGCAGCTTAGTCGGAGAGGGGAGGAAAGGCTACACCTTC	CASSLVGEGRKGYTF
TRBV28	TRBD1	NA	TRBJ1-6	TGTGCCAGCAGACCCGGACAGGGTCGTAATTCACCCCTCCACTTT	CASRPGQGRNSPLHF
TRBV15	TRBD2	NA	TRBJ2-1	TGTGCCACCAGCAGAGCGGGGGGGAGCTCCTACAATGAGCAGTTCTTC	CATSRAGGSSYNEQFF
TRBV7-9	NA	NA	TRBJ1-3	TGTGCCAGCAGCGCAGGGTACTCTGGAAACACCATATATTTT	CASSAGYSGNTIYF